Listed below are T cell receptor beta chains from one sample, sequenced in a study of early T cells in non-severe SARS-CoV-2 infection. TCRdb redid the calling of the 5' RACE reads with MiXCR, one entry per CDR3 protein. The sample has about 64,000 distinct CDR3 sequences, under 15% seen once. The sequenced material came from whole blood. The receptor set was obtained from an adult who was a healthcare worker with PCR-confirmed SARS-CoV-2 infection or an uninfected control (not recorded which). Each CDR3 is given with its conserved first and last residue. Fields, in order: clone size, V gene, CDR3 length, J gene, D gene, CDR3 protein, CDR3 DNA. D genes are given only for firm matches. Expanded clones get a size class; other rows say once, few or many, or leave the size out.

many	TRBV20-1	13	TRBJ1-3	.	CSAPRAAGNTIYF	TGCAGTGCCCCAAGGGCAGCTGGAAACACCATATATTTT
few	TRBV12-3/TRBV12-4	15	TRBJ1-4	.	CASSPSSATNEKLFF	TGTGCCAGCAGTCCCTCAAGTGCAACTAATGAAAAACTGTTTTTT
few	TRBV6-1	12	TRBJ2-5	.	CASSPFLETQYF	TGTGCCAGCAGTCCTTTCCTAGAGACCCAGTACTTC
few	TRBV7-8	15	TRBJ2-5	TRBD2	CASSLGGRPRETQYF	TGTGCCAGCAGCCTAGGCGGGAGGCCCAGGGAGACCCAGTACTTC
.	TRBV14	18	TRBJ2-7	TRBD1	CASSQTHPLQGRTYEQYF	TGTGCCAGCAGCCAAACCCACCCATTACAGGGGCGAACCTACGAGCAGTACTTC
few	TRBV29-1	14	TRBJ2-3	.	CSVAQSASTDTQYF	TGCAGCGTTGCCCAGTCAGCTAGCACAGATACGCAGTATTTT
.	TRBV29-1	14	TRBJ2-1	TRBD1	CSVEGTGAYNEQFF	TGCAGCGTTGAAGGAACAGGGGCCTACAATGAGCAGTTCTTC
many	TRBV20-1	14	TRBJ2-5	TRBD2	CSASRLAGGETQYF	TGCAGTGCTAGTCGTCTAGCGGGTGGAGAGACCCAGTACTTC
.	TRBV18	15	TRBJ2-3	TRBD2	CASSPPSGGPDTQYF	TGTGCCAGCTCACCGCCTAGCGGGGGCCCAGATACGCAGTATTTT
few	TRBV12-3/TRBV12-4	15	TRBJ2-2	.	CASSFRRSGWGELFF	TGTGCCAGCAGTTTTCGCCGCTCAGGGTGGGGGGAGCTGTTTTTT
.	TRBV10-3	14	TRBJ1-1	.	CAISGDPRYTEAFF	TGTGCCATCAGCGGGGACCCTAGGTACACTGAAGCTTTCTTT
many	TRBV7-2	15	TRBJ2-3	.	CASSLAAYGADTQYF	TGTGCCAGCAGCTTAGCAGCGTATGGGGCAGATACGCAGTATTTT
few	TRBV4-2	14	TRBJ1-1	.	CASSQEEGNTEAFF	TGTGCCAGCAGCCAAGAGGAAGGTAACACTGAAGCTTTCTTT